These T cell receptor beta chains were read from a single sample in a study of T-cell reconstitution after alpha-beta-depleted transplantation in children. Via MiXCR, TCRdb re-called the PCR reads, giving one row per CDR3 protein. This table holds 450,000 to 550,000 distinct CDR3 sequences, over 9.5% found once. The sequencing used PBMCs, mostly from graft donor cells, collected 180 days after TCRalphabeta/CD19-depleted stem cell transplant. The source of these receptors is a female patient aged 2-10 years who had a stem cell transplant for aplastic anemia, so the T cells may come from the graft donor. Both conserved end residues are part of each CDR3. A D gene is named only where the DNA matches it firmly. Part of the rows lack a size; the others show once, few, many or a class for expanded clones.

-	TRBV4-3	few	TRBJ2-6	CASSQERGADSGANVLTF	TGCGCCAGCAGCCAAGAACGAGGGGCTGACTCTGGGGCCAACGTCCTGACTTTC
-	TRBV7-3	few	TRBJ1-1	CASSHGQKNTEAFF	TGTGCCAGCAGCCACGGACAGAAGAACACTGAAGCTTTCTTT
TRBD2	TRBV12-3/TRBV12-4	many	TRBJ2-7	CASSPSGGGYEQYF	TGTGCCAGCAGTCCTAGCGGAGGTGGCTACGAGCAGTACTTC
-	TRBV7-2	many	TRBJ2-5	CASSLGQETQYF	TGTGCCAGCAGCTTAGGCCAAGAGACCCAGTACTTC
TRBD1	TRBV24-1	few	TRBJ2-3	CATSVSGTAVLSTDTQYF	TGTGCCACCAGTGTATCCGGGACAGCCGTATTGAGCACAGATACGCAGTATTTT
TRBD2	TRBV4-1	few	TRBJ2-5	CASSQGSGLFWETQYF	TGCGCCAGCAGCCAAGGGTCGGGACTATTCTGGGAGACCCAGTACTTC
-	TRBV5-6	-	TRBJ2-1	CASSLGQSFSYNEQFF	TGTGCCAGCAGCTTGGGACAGTCTTTCTCCTACAATGAGCAGTTCTTC
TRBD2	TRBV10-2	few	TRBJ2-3	CATPPGGRTDTQYF	TGCGCCACCCCCCCGGGGGGACGCACAGATACGCAGTATTTT
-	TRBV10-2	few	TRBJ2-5	CASTRGEVLETQYF	TGCGCCAGCACCCGGGGTGAGGTATTGGAGACCCAGTACTTC
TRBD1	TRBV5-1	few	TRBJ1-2	CASSFPTGGEGYTF	TGCGCCAGCAGCTTTCCCACAGGGGGCGAGGGCTACACCTTC
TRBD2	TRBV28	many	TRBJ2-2	CASSLSLAGYTGELFF	TGTGCCAGCAGTTTATCGCTAGCGGGTTACACCGGGGAGCTGTTTTTT
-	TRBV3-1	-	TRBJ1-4	CAFSGARGGEKLFF	TGTGCCTTCAGCGGCGCCAGAGGTGGGGAAAAACTGTTTTTT
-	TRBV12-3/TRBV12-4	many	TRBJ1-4	CASSFGQREKLFF	TGTGCCAGCAGTTTCGGTCAGAGGGAAAAACTGTTTTTT